The clone carrying this TCR beta chain was seen only once. Clones were read by immunoSEQ multiplex PCR, and TCRdb kept only the in-frame ones, dropping some. Seen here are roughly 150,000 clones, 89% observed once, and the top ten hold less than 5%. This sample is drawn from a study of control samples from healthy donors and cancer patients. Germline values: CDR1 LGHNA, CDR2 YSLEER. Deletions cut 1 base from V and 3 bases from J, with 9 bases between. CDR3 length: 15 amino acids. The receptor comes from a young man in good health. The sample taken for sequencing was blood. The chain uses TRBV4-3 and TRBJ1-4; D gene unclear. CDR3 sequence reads: CASSQGLWANEKLFF. CDR3 coding DNA: TGCGCCAGCAGCCAAGGGTTGTGGGCTAATGAAAAACTGTTTTTT.